Sequencing of this TCR beta chain was carried out in a study of T cell changes during pregnancy in multiple sclerosis. Repertoires were generated with immunoSEQ multiplex PCR, while TCRdb's copy carries only in-frame clones and drops some. This table holds roughly 53,000 clones, roughly 92% found once. Germline trimming cut 4 bases from V and 6 bases from J; bases unmatched to any gene: 8. This CDR3 has 14 residues. Germline V gives CDR1 SGHRS, CDR2 YFSETQ. This clonotype was sampled from a female donor with multiple sclerosis, enrolled in a pregnancy study. Source: CD4+ T cells from peripheral blood mononuclear cells, taken in the third trimester of pregnancy. The chain links TRBV5-1 to TRBJ2-3; 7 nucleotides line up with TRBD2. The CDR3 reads CASSPGLVLDTQYF. CDR3 nucleotides: TGCGCCAGCAGCCCAGGACTAGTTCTGGATACGCAGTATTTT.